This T cell receptor beta chain was profiled in a study of shared clonotypes between healthy human individuals. Notes on the study in general: Sharing across four donors was highest in naive CD4 (roughly 5%) and lowest in memory CD8 (around 0.4%). Among the subsets, naive ones generally showed larger estimated richness than memory ones.

Germline CDR1 and CDR2: SGHVS and FQNEAQ. With 5 bases removed from V and 1 base from J, the gap between germline ends came to 8 bases. The CDR3 is 13 residues long. Libraries were prepared by immunoSEQ multiplex PCR; TCRdb keeps only in-frame clonotypes and omits some of them. The sample yields about 2.1 million clones, 85% to 95% seen once. Naive CD8 cells comprised CD45RO-negative, CCR7-positively selected cells, excluding terminally differentiated effector memory CD45RA+ cells. As concerns this clone: The antigen is not known.

Sequenced input: naive CD8+ T cells from PBMCs. The chain carries TRBV7-8 and TRBJ1-1, with D unclear. The TCR comes from a man aged 18 to 35 in good health. Some clones in this sample may be carry-over from other donors' samples. The CDR3 DNA is TGTGCCAGCAGCATAGGGAAGAACACTGAAGCTTTCTTT. Amino acid sequence: CASSIGKNTEAFF.